Reported below is one TCR beta chain. Measured with immunoSEQ multiplex PCR; TCRdb has only the in-frame clones, and not every one. The sample yields 120,000 or so clones, about 83% seen once. This CDR3 region has 15 residues. Germline-derived CDR1 and CDR2 are SGHRS and YFSETQ. V shed 4 bases and J shed 3 bases, with 16 bases lying between them. The data stem from a study of blood T cell repertoires in COVID-19. This sequence joins TRBV5-1 and TRBJ1-1; D may be TRBD1 (5 bases). Sequenced: peripheral blood. The receptor was derived from a man in his fifties or sixties with acute or convalescent COVID-19. The CDR3 DNA sequence: TGCGCCAGCAGCCCGAGCACGGGACTTGACACTGAAGCTTTCTTT. It translates to CASSPSTGLDTEAFF.